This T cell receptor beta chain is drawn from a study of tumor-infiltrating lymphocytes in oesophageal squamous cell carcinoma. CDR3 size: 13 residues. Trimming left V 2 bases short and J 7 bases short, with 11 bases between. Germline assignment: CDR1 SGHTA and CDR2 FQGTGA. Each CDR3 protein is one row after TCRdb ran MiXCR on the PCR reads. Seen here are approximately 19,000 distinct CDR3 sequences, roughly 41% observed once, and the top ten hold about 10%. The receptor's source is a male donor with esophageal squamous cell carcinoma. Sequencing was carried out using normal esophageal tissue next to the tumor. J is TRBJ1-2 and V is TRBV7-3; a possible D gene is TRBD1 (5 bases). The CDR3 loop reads CASSLGRGRGYTF. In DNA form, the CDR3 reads TGTGCCAGCAGCTTAGGGAGGGGACGTGGCTACACCTTC.